This passage covers 19 T cell receptor beta chains from one sample sequenced in a study of regulatory T cells in long-lasting Graves disease (dated by TCRdb to about 2021). The time point tag for this specimen amounts to: newly diagnosed GD, antithyroid drugs for less than 3 months. RNA was extracted from PBMCs in TRIzol for both TCR sequencing and RNA sequencing. Preparation of the library involved multiplex PCR. The instrument was an Illumina HiSeq 4000. To build TCR beta libraries, CDR3 regions were amplified by Arm-PCR using iRepertoire HTBI primers. TCRdb reprocessing: public reads trimmed at Q25 with fastp, clones called with MiXCR, in-frame beta chains kept. Duplicate CDR3 protein sequences are folded into a single record with the most common DNA and genes. For this sample the table gives 400,000 to 550,000 distinct CDR3 sequences, of which about 15% were detected only once. The top ten constitute around 15% of the sample.

The data were also submitted as part of a second study, on T cells in Graves' hyperthyroidism and ophthalmopathy.

Sequences were derived from peripheral blood mononuclear cells (PBMCs), sampled at new diagnosis, from a patient treated with antithyroid drugs. Source of these receptors: a woman in her 30s with Graves disease. Donor details come from another sample of the same person, matched by shared clones.

This clonotype was counted many times. This chain links TRBV18 with TRBJ2-1; 12 nucleotides match TRBD2. V lost 1 base to trimming and J lost 9 bases; unmatched junction nucleotides: 13. CDR1 is KGHSH and CDR2 is LQKENI in the germline V gene. There are 18 residues in the CDR3. CDR3 sequence (DNA): TGTGCCAGCTCACCACGTGACAGCCCTAGCGGGAGGGGGAGTGAGCAGTTCTTC. It is translated as CASSPRDSPSGRGSEQFF.

The V call is TRBV11-3, the J call TRBJ2-7; D may correspond to TRBD1 or TRBD2 (5 bases each). The ends were cut back, 2 bases at V and 2 bases at J, with 16 bases in the middle. The CDR3 length is 16 residues. Germline lookup yields CDR1 SGHNT and CDR2 YENEEA. CDR3 loop: CASSLYLTGTPYEQYF. The DNA for the CDR3 is TGTGCCAGCAGCTTATACCTTACCGGGACCCCCTACGAGCAGTACTTC.

This chain joins TRBV19 and TRBJ2-7; the D is unclear. Per germline, CDR1 LNHDA and CDR2 SQIVND (reference sequence). The CDR3 runs 13 residues. Trimming took off 2 bases at V and 9 bases at J, with 14 bases between the two ends. CDR3: CASSIKESVAQYF. CDR3 DNA: TGTGCCAGTAGTATAAAGGAGAGTGTCGCGCAGTACTTC.

The chain uses TRBV28 and TRBJ2-7; 8 bases agree with TRBD2. Germline CDR1 and CDR2: MDHEN and SYDVKM. V shed 5 bases, J shed 7 bases, and the junction held 10 bases outside the gene matches. The CDR3 has 14 residues. CDR3: CASSATSGGGEQYF. CDR3 bases: TGTGCCAGCAGTGCTACTAGCGGTGGGGGGGAGCAGTACTTC.

This chain links TRBV19 with TRBJ2-1; 9 bases match TRBD2. Germline lookup yields CDR1 LNHDA and CDR2 SQIVND (reference sequence). The CDR3 consists of 14 residues. With V trimmed by 7 bases and J by 6 bases, 7 bases remained unmatched. The CDR3 bases are TGTGCCAGTAATCGACTAGCGGAGAGCAATGAGCAGTTCTTC. Translating it yields CASNRLAESNEQFF. The whole variable domain, filled in from reference TRBV19 and TRBJ2-1, reads DGGITQSPKYLFRKEGQNVTLSCEQNLNHDAMYWYRQDPGQGLRLIYYSQIVNDFQKGDIAEGYSVSREKKESFPLTVTSAQKNPTAFYLCASNRLAESNEQFFGPGTRLTVL.

The rearrangement joins TRBV7-9 to TRBJ2-6, with D possibly matching TRBD2 (5 bases). Trimming took 8 bases from V and 0 from J, leaving 8 bases between them. Per the germline V gene, CDR1 is SEHNR and CDR2 is FQNEAQ (reference sequence). The CDR3 covers 14 residues. For the CDR3, the DNA is TGTGCCAGCGGACTTTACTCTGGGGCCAACGTCCTGACTTTC. This sequence encodes CASGLYSGANVLTF.

This clonotype showed up just a few times. The genes are TRBV14 and TRBJ2-7, with 11 bases lining up with TRBD2. Germline assignment: CDR1 SGHDN and CDR2 FVKESK. The CDR3 extends over 14 amino acids. Trimming removed 4 bases from V and 4 bases from J; junction bases left unmatched: 3. CDR3 DNA sequence: TGTGCCAGCAGCCGGACTAGCGGGTATTACGAGCAGTACTTC. Its protein is CASSRTSGYYEQYF.

This chain connects TRBV6-5 to TRBJ1-2; no firm D call. Germline V gene lookup returns CDR1 MNHEY and CDR2 SVGAGI. V was trimmed by 4 bases and J by 2 bases, leaving 14 bases between them. This CDR3 has 15 residues. Here the CDR3 reads CASSSMAEMNYGYTF. Here the CDR3 DNA reads TGTGCCAGCAGTTCCATGGCAGAGATGAACTATGGCTACACCTTC.

The V and J genes are TRBV27 and TRBJ1-6; TRBD1 is a possible D gene (6 bases). The CDR3 contains 16 residues. The germline V gene encodes CDR1 MNHEY and CDR2 SMNVEV (reference sequence). V was cut by 2 bases and J by 8 bases, with 16 bases left in between. The CDR3 DNA reads TGTGCCAGCAGTTTAAGAGGACAGCCAAGTTATTCACCCCTCCACTTT. Amino acids: CASSLRGQPSYSPLHF.

This chain links TRBV4-1 with TRBJ2-3, with D hard to call. Germline V lookup: CDR1 MGHRA, CDR2 YSYEKL. The V gene lost 0 bases and the J gene lost 3 bases, with 7 bases spanning the gap. CDR3 length: 14 amino acids. The CDR3 is CASSQEGGTDTQYF. The CDR3 coding sequence is TGCGCCAGCAGCCAAGAAGGTGGGACAGATACGCAGTATTTT.

The rearrangement uses TRBV12-3 or TRBV12-4 and TRBJ2-1; 13 bases are a match to TRBD2. The CDR3 is made up of 15 amino acids. V dropped 4 bases and J dropped 10; count of bases not matched to a gene: 7. The CDR3 spells CASSSRLAGGREQFF. DNA of the CDR3: TGTGCCAGCAGTTCCCGACTAGCGGGAGGACGCGAGCAGTTCTTC.

This clonotype was seen repeatedly, ten times or more. This rearrangement joins TRBV4-1 to TRBJ2-5; TRBD1 matches at 11 bases. Germline assignment: CDR1 MGHRA and CDR2 YSYEKL. This CDR3 region has 16 residues. J was trimmed by 4 bases and V by 3 bases; bases with no gene match: 7. This CDR3 reads CASSHVDRGRGETQYF. The CDR3 coding sequence is TGCGCCAGCAGCCACGTGGACAGGGGGCGAGGAGAGACCCAGTACTTC.

This clonotype was seen repeatedly, ten times or more. The chain couples TRBV24-1 to TRBJ2-1; 13 bases agree with TRBD2. Germline V gene lookup returns CDR1 KGHDR and CDR2 SFDVKD. J lost 3 bases, V lost 7 bases, and 8 bases had no gene match. The CDR3 contains 17 residues. The CDR3 sequence: CATSRTSGRAVYNEQFF. CDR3 bases: TGTGCCACCAGCAGAACTAGCGGGAGGGCCGTCTACAATGAGCAGTTCTTC.

This clonotype came up a few times. V and J are TRBV9 and TRBJ1-3; no clear D. CDR1 and CDR2 (germline): SGDLS, YYNGEE. CDR3 size: 15 residues. Trimming removed 0 bases from V and 0 bases from J, with 7 bases in between. This chain's CDR3 is CASSVGWDSGNTIYF. CDR3 DNA: TGTGCCAGCAGCGTAGGTTGGGACTCTGGAAACACCATATATTTT.

Ten or more counts support this clonotype. This chain links TRBV20-1 with TRBJ1-2; the D gene is possibly TRBD1 (6 bases). Germline values: CDR1 DFQATT, CDR2 SNEGSKA (reference sequence). With 6 bases removed from V and 2 bases from J, the gap between germline ends came to 10 bases. The CDR3 sequence is 12 residues long. Here the CDR3 DNA reads TGCAGTGCGCCGACAGGCAACTATGGCTACACCTTC. It translates to CSAPTGNYGYTF.

This clonotype was observed a few times. This chain connects TRBV6-2 or TRBV6-3 to TRBJ2-1; 8 bases are shared with TRBD1. Trimming cost V 1 base and J 4 bases; bases outside gene matches: 9. CDR3 length: 17 residues. The germline gives CDR1 MNHEY, CDR2 SVGEGT. CDR3 coding DNA: TGTGCCAGCAGTTACTTTCTCGGGACAGGAGCTTACAATGAGCAGTTCTTC. It encodes CASSYFLGTGAYNEQFF.

This clonotype was observed a few times. The rearrangement joins TRBV5-1 to TRBJ1-4, with D perhaps TRBD1 (5 bases). The V end was cut by 2 bases, the J end by 7 bases, with 15 bases between. CDR1 is SGHRS and CDR2 is YFSETQ in the germline V gene. This CDR3 comprises 15 residues. This chain's CDR3 is CASSLDGRVGEKLFF. CDR3 in DNA: TGCGCCAGCAGCTTAGATGGCAGGGTTGGTGAAAAACTGTTTTTT. Supplemented by reference TRBV5-1 and TRBJ1-4, the full variable domain reads KAGVTQTPRYLIKTRGQQVTLSCSPISGHRSVSWYQQTPGQGLQFLFEYFSETQRNKGNFPGRFSGRQFSNSRSEMNVSTLELGDSALYLCASSLDGRVGEKLFFGSGTQLSVL.

This clonotype was counted many times. V is TRBV28 and J is TRBJ2-7; possible D gene TRBD1, 6 bases. Trimming cost V 9 bases and J 2 bases, with 32 bases left between them. The CDR3 length is 19 residues. Germline assignment: CDR1 MDHEN and CDR2 SYDVKM. The CDR3 DNA reads TGTGCCAGTTTTTTTTATTACACCCCACAGGGCGGACGCACCTACGAGCAGTACTTC. Translation gives CASFFYYTPQGGRTYEQYF.

This clonotype came up many times. The chain couples TRBV20-1 to TRBJ2-5; D is unclear. The CDR3 has 14 residues. Between the trimmed V and J ends, which lost 0 bases and 4 bases, there was a span of 12 bases. Looked up from germline, CDR1 is DFQATT and CDR2 is SNEGSKA (reference sequence). This CDR3 reads CSAREGSWVETQYF. Written as DNA, the CDR3 is TGCAGTGCTAGAGAAGGTAGCTGGGTAGAGACCCAGTACTTC.